This TCR beta chain was identified in a study of graft-versus-host responses after intestinal transplantation. As to this clone: What it binds is unknown.

The CDR3 spans 14 residues. V dropped 8 bases and J dropped 3; count of bases not matched to a gene: 6. Germline V gene data show CDR1 as MNHEY and CDR2 as SVGAGI. Profiled with immunoSEQ multiplex PCR; TCRdb holds only in-frame clones, not every one. The data show around 99,000 clones, 90% to 95% seen once. The chain is built from TRBV6-5 and TRBJ1-2, with TRBD1 identical over 10 bases. The sequence derives from a human donor who received an intestinal transplant. The sample here was unstimulated CD8+ T cells sorted from spleen or lymph node cells, taken before intestinal transplant. The CDR3 reads CASQRTGGDYGYTF. CDR3 DNA sequence: TGTGCCAGCCAAAGGACAGGGGGTGACTATGGCTACACCTTC.